This T cell receptor (beta chain) was sequenced for a study of cytomegalovirus exposure and HLA in healthy donors. Study-level points and caveats: It was taken for granted in presence/absence analyses that sequencing depth across donors was roughly uniform. In an earlier analysis, productive rearrangement rates for most beta V segments clustered near 87% or 30%.

As for this clone: The antigen is not known.

Primers included in the PCR were 60 Vbeta and 13 Jbeta primers. This table comes from immunoSEQ multiplex PCR, and its TCRdb copy is limited to in-frame clones, with some not included. Here the sample spans some 190,000 clones, over 60% being singletons. The CDR3 is made up of 15 amino acids. The germline gives CDR1 SGHVS, CDR2 FQNEAQ. The ends lost 4 bases at V and 0 bases at J; junction bases unmatched: 4. V gene TRBV7-8 combines with J gene TRBJ2-7, with TRBD1 matching over 9 bases. The receptor was derived from a woman younger than 45 in good health and CMV-seropositive. Sequencing used PBMCs. This chain's CDR3 is CASSSTGGYSYEQYF. The CDR3 bases are TGTGCCAGCAGCTCTACAGGGGGCTACTCCTACGAGCAGTACTTC.